This TCR beta chain came from a study of T-cell memory formation after mild COVID-19. One entry per CDR3 protein results from TCRdb running MiXCR on the 5' RACE reads. The repertoire holds fewer than 400,000 distinct CDR3 sequences, 15% to 20% seen once, with about a fifth in the top ten. The clonotype was recovered from a man between 18 and 35 years old who had mild COVID-19 (a few samples of this study predate the infection). Cell type and time point are not known. Sample: PBMCs or a T cell subset sorted from them (not recorded which).

CDR3 loop: CASSAEAKNIQYF. The CDR3 bases are TGTGCCAGCAGCGCTGAGGCCAAAAACATTCAGTACTTC. This sequence joins TRBV6-2 or TRBV6-3 and TRBJ2-4; no clear D gene. V was cut by 6 bases and J by 1 base, with 7 bases left in between. CDR1 MNHEY and CDR2 SVGEGT come from the germline V gene. CDR3 length equals 13 residues.